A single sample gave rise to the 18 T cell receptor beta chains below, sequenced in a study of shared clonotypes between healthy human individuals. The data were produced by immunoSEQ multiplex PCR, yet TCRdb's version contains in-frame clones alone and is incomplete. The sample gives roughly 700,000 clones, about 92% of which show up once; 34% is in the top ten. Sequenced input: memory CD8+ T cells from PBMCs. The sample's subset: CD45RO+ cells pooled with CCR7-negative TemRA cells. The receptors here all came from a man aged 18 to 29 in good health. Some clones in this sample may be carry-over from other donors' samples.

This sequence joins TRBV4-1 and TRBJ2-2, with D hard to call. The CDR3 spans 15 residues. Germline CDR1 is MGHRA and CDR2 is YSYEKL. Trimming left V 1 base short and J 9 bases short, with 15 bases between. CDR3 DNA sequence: TGCGCCAGCAGCCAAGTAGCAGAACATGCGTGGGAGCTGTTTTTT. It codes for CASSQVAEHAWELFF.

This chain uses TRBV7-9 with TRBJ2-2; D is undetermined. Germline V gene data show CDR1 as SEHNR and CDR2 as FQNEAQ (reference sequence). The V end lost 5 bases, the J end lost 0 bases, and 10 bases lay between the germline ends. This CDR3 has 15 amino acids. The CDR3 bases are TGTGCCAGCAGCCCGACACGAGCGAACACCGGGGAGCTGTTTTTT. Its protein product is CASSPTRANTGELFF.

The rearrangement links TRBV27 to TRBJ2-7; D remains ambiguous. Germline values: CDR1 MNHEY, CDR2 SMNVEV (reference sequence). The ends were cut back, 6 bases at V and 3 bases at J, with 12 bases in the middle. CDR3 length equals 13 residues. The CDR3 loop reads CASSPGPYYEQYF. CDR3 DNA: TGTGCCAGCAGCCCGGGCCCCTACTACGAGCAGTACTTC.

This chain's CDR3 is CASRDRTDTQYF. The CDR3 DNA follows: TGTGCCAGCAGGGACAGGACAGATACGCAGTATTTT. The chain is built from TRBV28 and TRBJ2-3; 7 positions match TRBD1. The CDR3 has 12 amino acids. V was clipped by 6 bases and J by 3 bases; unmatched bases: 0. Germline V CDR1 and CDR2: MDHEN, SYDVKM.

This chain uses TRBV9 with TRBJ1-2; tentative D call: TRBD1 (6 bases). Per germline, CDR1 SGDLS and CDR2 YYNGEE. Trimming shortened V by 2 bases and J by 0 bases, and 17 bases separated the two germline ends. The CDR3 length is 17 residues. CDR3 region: CASSVTTTGPANYGYTF. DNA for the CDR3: TGTGCCAGCAGCGTGACTACGACAGGACCAGCTAACTATGGCTACACCTTC.

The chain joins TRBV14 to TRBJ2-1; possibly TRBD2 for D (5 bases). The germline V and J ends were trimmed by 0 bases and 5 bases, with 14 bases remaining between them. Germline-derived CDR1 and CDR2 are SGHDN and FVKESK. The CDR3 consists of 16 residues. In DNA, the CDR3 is TGTGCCAGCAGCCAAGACCGGCCAAGGCGGGACAATGAGCAGTTCTTC. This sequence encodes CASSQDRPRRDNEQFF.

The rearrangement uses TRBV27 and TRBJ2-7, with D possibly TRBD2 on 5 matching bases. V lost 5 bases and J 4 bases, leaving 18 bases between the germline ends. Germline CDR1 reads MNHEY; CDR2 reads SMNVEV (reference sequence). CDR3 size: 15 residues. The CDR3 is CASSPRVGVEYEQYF. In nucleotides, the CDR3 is TGTGCCAGCAGTCCGCGGGTGGGCGTGGAATACGAGCAGTACTTC.

CDR3 sequence: CASTDPTGKRDQETQYF. The CDR3 DNA follows: TGTGCCAGCACGGACCCTACCGGAAAACGGGACCAAGAGACCCAGTACTTC. V gene TRBV2 combines with J gene TRBJ2-5; the D is unclear. Germline V gene sequence: CDR1 SNHLY, CDR2 FYNNEI. The CDR3 totals 17 residues. Trimming cost V 7 bases and J 0 bases, with 21 bases left between them.

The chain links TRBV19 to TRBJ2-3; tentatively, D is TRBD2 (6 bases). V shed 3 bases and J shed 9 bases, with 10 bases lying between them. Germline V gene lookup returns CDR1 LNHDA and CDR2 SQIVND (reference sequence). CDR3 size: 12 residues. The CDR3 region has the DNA TGTGCCAGTAGTATGGGGAGGCTCACGCAGTATTTT. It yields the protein CASSMGRLTQYF.

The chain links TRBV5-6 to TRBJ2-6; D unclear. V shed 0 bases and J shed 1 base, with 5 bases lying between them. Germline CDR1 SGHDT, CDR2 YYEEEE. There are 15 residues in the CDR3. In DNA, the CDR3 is TGTGCCAGCAGCTTGGAAGGGTCTGGGGCCAACGTCCTGACTTTC. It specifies CASSLEGSGANVLTF. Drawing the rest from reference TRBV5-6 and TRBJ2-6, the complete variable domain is DAGVTQSPTHLIKTRGQQVTLRCSPKSGHDTVSWYQQALGQGPQFIFQYYEEEERQRGNFPDRFSGHQFPNYSSELNVNALLLGDSALYLCASSLEGSGANVLTFGAGSRLTVL.

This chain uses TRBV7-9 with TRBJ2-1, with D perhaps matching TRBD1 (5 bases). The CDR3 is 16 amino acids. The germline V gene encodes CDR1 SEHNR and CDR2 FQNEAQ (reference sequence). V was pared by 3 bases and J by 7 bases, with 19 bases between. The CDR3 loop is CASSFFGPGASNEQFF. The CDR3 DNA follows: TGTGCCAGCAGCTTCTTTGGCCCTGGGGCCTCGAATGAGCAGTTCTTC. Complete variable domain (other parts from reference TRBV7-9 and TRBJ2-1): DTGVSQNPRHKITKRGQNVTFRCDPISEHNRLYWYRQTLGQGPEFLTYFQNEAQLEKSRLLSDRFSAERPKGSFSTLEIQRTEQGDSAMYLCASSFFGPGASNEQFFGPGTRLTVL.

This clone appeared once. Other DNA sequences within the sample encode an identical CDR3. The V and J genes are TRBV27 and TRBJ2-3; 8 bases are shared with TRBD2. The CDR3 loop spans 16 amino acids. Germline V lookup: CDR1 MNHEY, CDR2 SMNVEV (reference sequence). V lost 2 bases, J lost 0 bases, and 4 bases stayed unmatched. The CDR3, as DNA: TGTGCCAGCAGTTTACTGTCTAGCGGGAGCACAGATACGCAGTATTTT. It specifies CASSLLSSGSTDTQYF.

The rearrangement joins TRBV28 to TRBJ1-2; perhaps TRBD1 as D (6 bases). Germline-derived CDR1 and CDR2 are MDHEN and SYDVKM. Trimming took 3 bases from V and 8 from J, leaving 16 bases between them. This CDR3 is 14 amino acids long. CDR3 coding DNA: TGTGCCAGCAGTTTTGCTGAGGGGGGTCGGGGCTACACCTTC. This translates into CASSFAEGGRGYTF.

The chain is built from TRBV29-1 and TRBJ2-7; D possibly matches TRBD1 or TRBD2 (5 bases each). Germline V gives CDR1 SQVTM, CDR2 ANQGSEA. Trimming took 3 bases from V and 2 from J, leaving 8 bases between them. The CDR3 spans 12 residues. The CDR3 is CSVEGPTYEQYF. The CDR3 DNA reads TGCAGCGTTGAGGGACCAACCTACGAGCAGTACTTC.

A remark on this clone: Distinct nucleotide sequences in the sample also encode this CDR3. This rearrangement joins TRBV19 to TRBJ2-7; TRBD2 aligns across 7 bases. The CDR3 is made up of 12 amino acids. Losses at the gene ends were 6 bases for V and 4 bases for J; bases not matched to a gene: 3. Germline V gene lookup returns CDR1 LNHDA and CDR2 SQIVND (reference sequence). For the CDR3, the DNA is TGTGCCAGTAGCATGGGGGGGTACGAGCAGTACTTC. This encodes CASSMGGYEQYF.

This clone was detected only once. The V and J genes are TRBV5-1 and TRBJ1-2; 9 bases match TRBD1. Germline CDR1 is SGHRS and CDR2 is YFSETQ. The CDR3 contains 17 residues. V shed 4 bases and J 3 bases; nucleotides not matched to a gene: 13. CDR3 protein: CASSPIPGTGRYYGYTF. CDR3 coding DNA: TGCGCCAGCAGCCCTATCCCCGGGACAGGGAGGTACTATGGCTACACCTTC.

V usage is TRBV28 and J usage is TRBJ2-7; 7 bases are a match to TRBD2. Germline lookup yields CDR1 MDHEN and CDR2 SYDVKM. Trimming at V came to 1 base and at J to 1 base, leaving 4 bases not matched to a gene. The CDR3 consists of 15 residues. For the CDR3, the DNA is TGTGCCAGCAGTTTATTAGTGGGAGGGTCCTACGAGCAGTACTTC. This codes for CASSLLVGGSYEQYF.

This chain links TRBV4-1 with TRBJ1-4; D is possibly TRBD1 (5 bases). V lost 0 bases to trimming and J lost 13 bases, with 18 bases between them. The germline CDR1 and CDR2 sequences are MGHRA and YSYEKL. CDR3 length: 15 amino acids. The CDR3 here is CASSQEFEGDPGLFF. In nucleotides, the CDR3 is TGCGCCAGCAGCCAAGAGTTTGAAGGGGACCCGGGACTGTTTTTT.